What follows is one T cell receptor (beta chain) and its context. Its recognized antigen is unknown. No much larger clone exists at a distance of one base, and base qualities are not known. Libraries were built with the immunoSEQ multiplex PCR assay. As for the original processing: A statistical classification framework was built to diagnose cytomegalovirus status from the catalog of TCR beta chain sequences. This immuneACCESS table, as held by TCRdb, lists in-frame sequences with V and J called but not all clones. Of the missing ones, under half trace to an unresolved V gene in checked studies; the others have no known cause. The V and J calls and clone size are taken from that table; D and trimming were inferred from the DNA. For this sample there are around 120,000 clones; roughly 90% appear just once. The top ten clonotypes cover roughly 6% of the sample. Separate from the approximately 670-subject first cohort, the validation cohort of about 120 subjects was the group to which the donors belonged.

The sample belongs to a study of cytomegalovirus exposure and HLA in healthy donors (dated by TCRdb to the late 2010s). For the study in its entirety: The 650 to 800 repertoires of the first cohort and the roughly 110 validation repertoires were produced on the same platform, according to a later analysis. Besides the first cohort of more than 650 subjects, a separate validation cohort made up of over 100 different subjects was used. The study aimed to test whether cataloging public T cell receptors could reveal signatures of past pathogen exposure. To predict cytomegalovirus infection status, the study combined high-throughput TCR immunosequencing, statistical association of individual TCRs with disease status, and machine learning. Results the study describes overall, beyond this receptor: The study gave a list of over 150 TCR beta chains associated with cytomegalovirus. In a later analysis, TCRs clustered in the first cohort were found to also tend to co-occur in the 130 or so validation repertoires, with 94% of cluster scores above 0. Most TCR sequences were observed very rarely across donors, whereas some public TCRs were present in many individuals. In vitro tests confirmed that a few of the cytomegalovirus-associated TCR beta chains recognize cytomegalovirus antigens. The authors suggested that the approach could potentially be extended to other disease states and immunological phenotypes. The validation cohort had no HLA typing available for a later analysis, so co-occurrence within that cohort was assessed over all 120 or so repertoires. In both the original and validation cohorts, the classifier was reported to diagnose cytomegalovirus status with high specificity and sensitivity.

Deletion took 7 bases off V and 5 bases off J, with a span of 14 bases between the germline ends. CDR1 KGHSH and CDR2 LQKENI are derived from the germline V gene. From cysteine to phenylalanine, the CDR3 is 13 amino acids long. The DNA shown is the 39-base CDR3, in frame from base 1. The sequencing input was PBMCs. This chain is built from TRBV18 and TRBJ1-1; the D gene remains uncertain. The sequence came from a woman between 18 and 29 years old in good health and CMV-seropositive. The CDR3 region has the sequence CASLKGSGTEAFF. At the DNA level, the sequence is TGTGCCAGCTTGAAAGGGAGCGGGACTGAAGCTTTCTTT.